The source of this T cell receptor (beta chain) is a study of T cells in Graves' hyperthyroidism and ophthalmopathy. The study, taken as a whole, reports: Ophthalmopathy stood apart from stable hyperthyroidism in a 13 V-J model. Most expanded thyroid clonotypes above 0.001 also appeared in blood.

The V and J ends lost 6 bases and 4 bases, in that order; junction bases with no gene match: 7. Per the germline V gene, CDR1 is SGHDN and CDR2 is FVKESK. The CDR3 length is 16 residues. The source material, RNA transcripts, was used to amplify TCR beta CDR3 regions. A set of HTBI primers served as the primers for a first-round RT-PCR of the TCR CDR3. TCRdb used MiXCR to reprocess the multiplex PCR reads, holding one entry per CDR3 protein. Here the sample spans about 410,000 distinct CDR3 sequences, about 15% being singletons. This clonotype has just a few counts. Its antigen is as yet unknown. Diagnoses used clinical symptoms, serum thyroxine and TRAb, thyroid ultrasound and orbital computed tomography.

The rearrangement uses TRBV14 and TRBJ2-3; 13 nucleotides agree with TRBD2. The source material was blood. The TCR originated in a man aged 18 to 35 with Graves' ophthalmopathy. In nucleotides, the CDR3 is TGTGCCAGCAGGGAGGGACTAGCGGGATCGTCAGATACGCAGTATTTT. Translated, it gives CASREGLAGSSDTQYF.